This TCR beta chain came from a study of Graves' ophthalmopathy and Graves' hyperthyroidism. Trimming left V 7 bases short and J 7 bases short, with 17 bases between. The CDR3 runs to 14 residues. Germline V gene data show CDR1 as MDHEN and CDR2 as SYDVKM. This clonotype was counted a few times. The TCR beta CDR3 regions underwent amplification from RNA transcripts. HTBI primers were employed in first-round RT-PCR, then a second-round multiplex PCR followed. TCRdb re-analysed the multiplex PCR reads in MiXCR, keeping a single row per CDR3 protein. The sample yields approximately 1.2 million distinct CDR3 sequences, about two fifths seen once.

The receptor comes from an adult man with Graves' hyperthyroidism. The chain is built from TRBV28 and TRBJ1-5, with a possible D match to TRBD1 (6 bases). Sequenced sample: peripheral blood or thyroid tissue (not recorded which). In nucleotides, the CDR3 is TGTGCCAGCAAGGCGGGGGCGTTTGTCCAGCCCCAGCATTTT. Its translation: CASKAGAFVQPQHF.